The entry below gives a single T cell receptor (beta chain) sequence along with its context. TCRdb reprocessed the 5' RACE reads and keeps a single row for each CDR3 protein, giving no DNA. Its clone listing holds about 260,000 distinct CDR3 sequences. This sample was included in a study of T cells expressing NK-cell markers. The CDR3 covers 16 residues. Germline values: CDR1 LGHNA, CDR2 YNFKEQ. The chain combines TRBV4-2 with TRBJ2-3. Sequenced material: blood T cells: a sorted CD56 or NKG2C T cell subset, CD4+ or CD8+ T cells, or bulk PBMC T cells (not recorded which). The TCR sequence derives from a woman between 18 and 75 years old in good health. CDR3 sequence: CASSQVWRGSTDTQYF.